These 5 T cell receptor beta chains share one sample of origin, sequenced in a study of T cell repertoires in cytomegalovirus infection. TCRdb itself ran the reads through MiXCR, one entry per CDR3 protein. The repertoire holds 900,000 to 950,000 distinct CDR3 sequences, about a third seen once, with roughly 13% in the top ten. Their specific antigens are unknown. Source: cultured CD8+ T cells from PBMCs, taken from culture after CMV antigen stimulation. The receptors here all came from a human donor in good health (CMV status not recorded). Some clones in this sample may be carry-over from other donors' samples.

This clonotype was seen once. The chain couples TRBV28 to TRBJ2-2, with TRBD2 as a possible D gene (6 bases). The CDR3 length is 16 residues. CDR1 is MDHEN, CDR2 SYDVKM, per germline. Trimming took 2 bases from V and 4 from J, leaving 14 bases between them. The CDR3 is CASSLLPGDGTGELFF. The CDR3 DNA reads TGTGCCAGCAGTTTACTCCCGGGGGACGGCACCGGGGAGCTGTTTTTT.

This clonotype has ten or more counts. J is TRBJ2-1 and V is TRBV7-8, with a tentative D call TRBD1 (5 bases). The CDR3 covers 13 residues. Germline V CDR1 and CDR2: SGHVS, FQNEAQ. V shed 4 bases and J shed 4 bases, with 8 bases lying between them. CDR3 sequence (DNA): TGTGCCAGCAGCTCTCAGGGTTACAATGAGCAGTTCTTC. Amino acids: CASSSQGYNEQFF. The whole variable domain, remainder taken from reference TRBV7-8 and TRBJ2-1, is GAGVSQSPRYKVAKRGQDVALRCDPISGHVSLFWYQQALGQGPEFLTYFQNEAQLDKSGLPSDRFFAERPEGSVSTLKIQRTQQEDSAVYLCASSSQGYNEQFFGPGTRLTVL.

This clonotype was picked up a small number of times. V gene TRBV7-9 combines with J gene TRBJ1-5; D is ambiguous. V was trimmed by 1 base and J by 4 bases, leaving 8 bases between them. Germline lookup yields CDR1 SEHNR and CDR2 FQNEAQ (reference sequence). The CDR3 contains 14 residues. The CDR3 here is CASSLVGMNQPQHF. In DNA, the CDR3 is TGTGCCAGCAGCTTAGTAGGGATGAATCAGCCCCAGCATTTT. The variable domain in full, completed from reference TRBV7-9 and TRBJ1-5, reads DTGVSQNPRHKITKRGQNVTFRCDPISEHNRLYWYRQTLGQGPEFLTYFQNEAQLEKSRLLSDRFSAERPKGSFSTLEIQRTEQGDSAMYLCASSLVGMNQPQHFGDGTRLSIL.

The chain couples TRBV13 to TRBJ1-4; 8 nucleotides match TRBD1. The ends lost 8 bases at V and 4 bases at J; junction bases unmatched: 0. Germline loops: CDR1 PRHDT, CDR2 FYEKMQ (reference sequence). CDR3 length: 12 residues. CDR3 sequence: CASGQGNEKLFF. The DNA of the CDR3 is TGTGCCAGCGGACAGGGTAATGAAAAACTGTTTTTT.

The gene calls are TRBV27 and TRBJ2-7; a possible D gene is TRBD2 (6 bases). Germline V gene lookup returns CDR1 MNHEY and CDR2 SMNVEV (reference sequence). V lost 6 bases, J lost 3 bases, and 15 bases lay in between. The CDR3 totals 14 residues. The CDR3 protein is CASSGGKDGYEQYF. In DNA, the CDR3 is TGTGCCAGCAGCGGGGGAAAGGACGGCTACGAGCAGTACTTC.